What follows are 17 T cell receptor beta chains derived from one specimen sequenced in a study of response to subunit inactivated influenza vaccine. TCRdb called the RT-PCR reads again in MiXCR, with one record for every CDR3 protein. The sample lists approximately 520,000 distinct CDR3 sequences; more than 15% were seen once. Source: CD4+ T cells sorted from PBMCs, taken 23 to 25 months after vaccination. Every receptor here comes from a man between 50 and 70 years old who received an inactivated influenza vaccine.

This clonotype was counted a few times. CDR3 sequence reads: CASSFAENNEQFF. CDR3 DNA: TGTGCCAGCAGTTTTGCGGAGAACAATGAGCAGTTCTTC. The chain carries TRBV12-3 or TRBV12-4 and TRBJ2-1; D uncertain. The V gene lost 3 bases and the J gene lost 5 bases, with 8 bases spanning the gap. The CDR3 contains 13 residues.

The chain is built from TRBV5-6 and TRBJ2-7; 8 bases line up with TRBD2. CDR1 is SGHDT, CDR2 YYEEEE, per germline. CDR3 length: 15 residues. Unmatched junction bases numbered 8, after V lost 4 bases and J lost 2 bases. This CDR3 reads CASSPRLARTYEQYF. The CDR3 region has the DNA TGTGCCAGCAGCCCTCGACTAGCGCGGACCTACGAGCAGTACTTC.

This clonotype was counted many times. This chain joins TRBV27 and TRBJ2-3; perhaps TRBD1 as D (6 bases). CDR1 is MNHEY, CDR2 SMNVEV, per germline (reference sequence). V lost 1 base to trimming and J lost 0 bases, with 11 bases between them. The CDR3 is 16 amino acids. CDR3 in amino acids: CASSLLGQGSTDTQYF. CDR3 coding DNA: TGTGCCAGCAGTTTATTAGGTCAGGGGAGCACAGATACGCAGTATTTT.

This chain uses TRBV20-1 with TRBJ1-1; perhaps TRBD1 as D (5 bases). The CDR3 is 13 amino acids. CDR1 and CDR2 (germline): DFQATT, SNEGSKA (reference sequence). V was trimmed by 0 bases and J by 3 bases, leaving 8 bases between them. CDR3 loop: CSARDRQYTEAFF. The CDR3 DNA follows: TGCAGTGCTAGAGATAGACAGTACACTGAAGCTTTCTTT.

This clonotype was counted a few times. The chain links TRBV20-1 to TRBJ2-1, with D possibly called TRBD1 or TRBD2 (5 bases each). The V gene lost 3 bases and the J gene lost 6 bases, with 15 bases spanning the gap. The CDR3 length is 14 residues. Germline loops: CDR1 DFQATT, CDR2 SNEGSKA (reference sequence). DNA for the CDR3: TGCAGTGCTAGCACACCGGGACGTTCCAATGAGCAGTTCTTC. This translates into CSASTPGRSNEQFF.

This clonotype came up a few times. The chain carries TRBV12-3 or TRBV12-4 and TRBJ2-1; maybe TRBD1 (6 bases). This CDR3 contains 15 residues. The V end was cut by 1 base, the J end by 4 bases, with 11 bases between. In DNA, the CDR3 is TGTGCCAGCAGTTTAGGGGCAGGGGAATACAATGAGCAGTTCTTC. Its translation is CASSLGAGEYNEQFF.

The gene calls are TRBV19 and TRBJ2-5; a weak D match, TRBD1 (5 bases). In germline, CDR1 is LNHDA, CDR2 SQIVND (reference sequence). V lost 6 bases to trimming and J lost 1 base, with 9 bases between them. The CDR3 covers 13 residues. The CDR3, as DNA: TGTGCCAGTAGCAGGACACGCCAAGAGACCCAGTACTTC. Its translation: CASSRTRQETQYF.

This clonotype was observed a handful of times. The rearrangement links TRBV24-1 to TRBJ2-3; tentative D call: TRBD1 (6 bases). Germline V gene data show CDR1 as KGHDR and CDR2 as SFDVKD. V dropped 3 bases and J dropped 9 bases, with 18 bases sitting between them. This CDR3 is built from 15 residues. CDR3 sequence (DNA): TGTGCCACCAGTGATCCCGCCGGCCCTACAGGGACGCAGTATTTT. It is translated as CATSDPAGPTGTQYF.

This clonotype was found a few times. V and J are TRBV7-2 and TRBJ2-1, with D tentatively TRBD1 or TRBD2 (6 bases each). Germline V gene data show CDR1 as SGHTA and CDR2 as FQGNSA. Trimming shortened V by 1 base and J by 7 bases, and 14 bases separated the two germline ends. The CDR3 loop spans 15 amino acids. CDR3 DNA sequence: TGTGCCAGCAGCTTAGTTGGAGGGGGGCGGAATGAGCAGTTCTTC. This sequence encodes CASSLVGGGRNEQFF. Combining the CDR3 with reference TRBV7-2 and TRBJ2-1 gives the whole variable domain GAGVSQSPSNKVTEKGKDVELRCDPISGHTALYWYRQSLGQGLEFLIYFQGNSAPDKSGLPSDRFSAERTGGSVSTLTIQRTQQEDSAVYLCASSLVGGGRNEQFFGPGTRLTVL.

This chain connects TRBV20-1 to TRBJ2-3; possible D gene TRBD1, 6 bases. The V end was cut by 1 base, the J end by 4 bases, with 15 bases between. The CDR3 totals 15 residues. Germline V gene sequence: CDR1 DFQATT, CDR2 SNEGSKA (reference sequence). The CDR3 region is CSARVSQGIADTQYF. In DNA, the CDR3 is TGCAGTGCTAGAGTATCACAGGGTATCGCAGATACGCAGTATTTT.

This chain links TRBV4-3 with TRBJ1-5, with D perhaps matching TRBD1 (5 bases). V dropped 2 bases and J dropped 6 bases, with 14 bases sitting between them. This CDR3 is 15 amino acids long. Germline CDR1 LGHNA, CDR2 YSLEER. CDR3 sequence reads: CASSQYRSPPQPQHF. The CDR3 nucleotides are TGCGCCAGCAGCCAATACAGGTCGCCACCTCAGCCCCAGCATTTT.

The rearrangement links TRBV6-1 to TRBJ1-5; a possible D gene is TRBD1 (6 bases). This CDR3 comprises 13 residues. Germline V gene data show CDR1 as MNHNS and CDR2 as SASEGT. V lost 6 bases to trimming and J lost 10 bases, with 16 bases between them. The CDR3 sequence is CASRDSGVGPQHF. Here the CDR3 DNA reads TGTGCCAGCAGGGACAGTGGGGTGGGCCCCCAGCATTTT.

This chain uses TRBV6-5 with TRBJ1-1, with D maybe TRBD1 (6 bases). The CDR3 totals 17 residues. Trimming pared 0 bases from V and 2 bases from J, leaving 16 bases between. Per germline, CDR1 MNHEY and CDR2 SVGAGI. The DNA of the CDR3 is TGTGCCAGCAGTTACTCGGATCCAGGGACATACAACACTGAAGCTTTCTTT. It encodes CASSYSDPGTYNTEAFF.

This clonotype was recorded many times. The rearrangement uses TRBV10-3 and TRBJ1-2; D unresolved. Trimming took 3 bases from V and 4 from J, leaving 3 bases between them. This CDR3 has 11 residues. Germline loops: CDR1 ENHRY, CDR2 SYGVKD. As DNA, the CDR3 is TGTGCCATCAGTGACGGCTATGGCTACACCTTC. Translating gives CAISDGYGYTF.

This clonotype was detected a few times. V and J are TRBV12-3 or TRBV12-4 and TRBJ2-2; D is perhaps TRBD2 (5 bases). V was pared by 3 bases and J by 4 bases, with 12 bases between. The CDR3 loop spans 15 amino acids. The CDR3 coding sequence is TGTGCCAGCAGTTTCCGCGGAGGAGGCACCGGGGAGCTGTTTTTT. This sequence encodes CASSFRGGGTGELFF.

V gene TRBV20-1 combines with J gene TRBJ1-5, with D possibly being TRBD1 (5 bases). V was cut by 7 bases and J by 7 bases, with 17 bases left in between. The germline V gene has CDR1 DFQATT and CDR2 SNEGSKA (reference sequence). This CDR3 has 13 residues. CDR3 sequence: CSGWPGGRQPQHF. Here the CDR3 DNA reads TGCAGTGGGTGGCCCGGGGGAAGACAGCCCCAGCATTTT.

The chain is built from TRBV19 and TRBJ2-1, with 7 bases matching TRBD2. Germline V gene lookup returns CDR1 LNHDA and CDR2 SQIVND (reference sequence). Trimming cost V 1 base and J 0 bases; bases outside gene matches: 9. The CDR3 extends over 18 amino acids. CDR3 DNA sequence: TGTGCCAGTAGTATAGGATGGCGAGGGAGGGCCTCCTACAATGAGCAGTTCTTC. This gives the protein CASSIGWRGRASYNEQFF.